This TCR beta chain was found in a study of T cell responses to AZD1222 COVID-19 vaccine. General study findings and limits: Per reports, nearly half of all spike-specific TCRs target regions that are unmutated in variants.

In the case of this clone: Its matching antigen is unknown.

Repertoires were generated with immunoSEQ multiplex PCR, while TCRdb's copy carries only in-frame clones and drops some. In the table there are 80,000 to 100,000 clones, around nine tenths of which are singletons. The germline gives CDR1 GTSNPN, CDR2 SVGIG (reference sequence). This CDR3 region has 15 residues. V lost 1 base and J 3 bases, leaving 13 bases between the germline ends. This chain uses TRBV30 with TRBJ1-5, with a weak D call TRBD1 (6 bases). This sequence was found in an adult who received the AZD1222 COVID-19 vaccine. Sample: peripheral blood, taken 28 days after the second AZD1222 dose. CDR3 DNA: TGTGCCTGGAGTGCGGGAACAGGGCTCAATCAGCCCCAGCATTTT. Translated, it gives CAWSAGTGLNQPQHF.